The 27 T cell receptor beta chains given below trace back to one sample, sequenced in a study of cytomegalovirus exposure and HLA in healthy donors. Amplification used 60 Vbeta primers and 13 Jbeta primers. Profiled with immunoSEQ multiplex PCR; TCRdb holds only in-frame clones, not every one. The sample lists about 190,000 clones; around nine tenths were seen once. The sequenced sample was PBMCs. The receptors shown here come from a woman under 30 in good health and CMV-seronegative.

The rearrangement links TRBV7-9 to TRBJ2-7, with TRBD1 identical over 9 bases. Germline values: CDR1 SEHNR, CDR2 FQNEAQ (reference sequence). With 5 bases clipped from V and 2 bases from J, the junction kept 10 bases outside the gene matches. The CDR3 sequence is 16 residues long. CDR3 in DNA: TGTGCCAGCAGCCTTTCAGCCGGGACAGGGCCCTACGAGCAGTACTTC. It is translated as CASSLSAGTGPYEQYF.

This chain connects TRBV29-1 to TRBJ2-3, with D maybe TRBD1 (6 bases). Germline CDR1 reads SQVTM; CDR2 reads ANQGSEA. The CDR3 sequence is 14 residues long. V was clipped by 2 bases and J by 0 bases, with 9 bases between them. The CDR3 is CSVELQGSTDTQYF. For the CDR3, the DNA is TGCAGCGTTGAACTACAGGGAAGCACAGATACGCAGTATTTT.

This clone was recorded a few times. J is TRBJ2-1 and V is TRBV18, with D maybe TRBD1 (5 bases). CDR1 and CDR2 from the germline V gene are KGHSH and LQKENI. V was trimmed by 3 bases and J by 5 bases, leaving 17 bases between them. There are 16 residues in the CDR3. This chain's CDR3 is CASSPRNRGYNNEQFF. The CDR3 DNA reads TGTGCCAGCTCACCGAGGAATAGGGGATATAACAATGAGCAGTTCTTC.

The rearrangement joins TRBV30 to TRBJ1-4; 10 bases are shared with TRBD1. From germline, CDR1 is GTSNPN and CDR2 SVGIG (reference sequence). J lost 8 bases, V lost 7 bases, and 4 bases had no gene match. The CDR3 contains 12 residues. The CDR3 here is CASDRGGEKLFF. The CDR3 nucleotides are TGTGCCTCGGACAGGGGGGGCGAAAAACTGTTTTTT.

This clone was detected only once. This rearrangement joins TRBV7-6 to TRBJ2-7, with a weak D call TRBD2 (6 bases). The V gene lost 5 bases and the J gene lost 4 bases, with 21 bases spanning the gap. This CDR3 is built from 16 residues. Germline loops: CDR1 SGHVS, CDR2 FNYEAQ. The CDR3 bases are TGTGCCAGCAGCCTCGTCGCGGGGCGGCCCGAGTACGAGCAGTACTTC. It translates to CASSLVAGRPEYEQYF.

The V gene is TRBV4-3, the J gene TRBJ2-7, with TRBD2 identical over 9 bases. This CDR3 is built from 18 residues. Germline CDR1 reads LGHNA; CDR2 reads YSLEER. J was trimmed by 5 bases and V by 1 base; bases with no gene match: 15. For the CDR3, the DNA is TGCGCCAGCAGCCAAGTTTTGCGGGAGGGCCCTGTTGGCCACGAGCAGTACTTC. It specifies CASSQVLREGPVGHEQYF.

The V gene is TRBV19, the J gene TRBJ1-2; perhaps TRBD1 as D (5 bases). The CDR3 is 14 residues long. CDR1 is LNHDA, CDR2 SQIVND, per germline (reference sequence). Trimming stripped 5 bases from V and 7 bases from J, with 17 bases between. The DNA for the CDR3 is TGTGCCAGTAGTCCAATTCATGCCGGGGGTGGCTACACCTTC. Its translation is CASSPIHAGGGYTF. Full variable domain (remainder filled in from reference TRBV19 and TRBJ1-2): DGGITQSPKYLFRKEGQNVTLSCEQNLNHDAMYWYRQDPGQGLRLIYYSQIVNDFQKGDIAEGYSVSREKKESFPLTVTSAQKNPTAFYLCASSPIHAGGGYTFGSGTRLTVV.

The CDR3 loop is CASHPSTGLNTEAFF. The CDR3 DNA reads TGTGCCAGCCATCCCTCGACAGGTCTGAACACTGAAGCTTTCTTT. The V call is TRBV9, the J call TRBJ1-1; a possible D gene is TRBD1 (6 bases). The V end was cut by 7 bases, the J end by 0 bases, with 16 bases between. The CDR3 totals 15 residues. From germline, CDR1 is SGDLS and CDR2 YYNGEE.

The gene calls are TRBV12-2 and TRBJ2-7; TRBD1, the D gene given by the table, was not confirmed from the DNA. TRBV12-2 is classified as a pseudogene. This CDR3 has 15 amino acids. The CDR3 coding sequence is TGTGCAAGTCGCCCCCGCGGGGGACAGGGATACGAGCAGTACTTC. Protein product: CASRPRGGQGYEQYF.

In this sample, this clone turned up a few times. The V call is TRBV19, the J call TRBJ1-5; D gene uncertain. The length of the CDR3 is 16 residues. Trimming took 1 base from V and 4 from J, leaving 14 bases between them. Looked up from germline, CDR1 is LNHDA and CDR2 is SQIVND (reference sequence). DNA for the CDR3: TGTGCCAGTAGTATAGGGCGACAACTGATAAATCAGCCCCAGCATTTT. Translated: CASSIGRQLINQPQHF.

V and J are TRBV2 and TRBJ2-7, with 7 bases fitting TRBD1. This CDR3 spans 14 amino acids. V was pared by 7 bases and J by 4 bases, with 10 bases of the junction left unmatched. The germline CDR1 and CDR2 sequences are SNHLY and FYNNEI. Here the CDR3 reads CASIRTGFRYEQYF. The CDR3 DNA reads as TGTGCCAGCATTAGGACAGGCTTTCGTTACGAGCAGTACTTC.

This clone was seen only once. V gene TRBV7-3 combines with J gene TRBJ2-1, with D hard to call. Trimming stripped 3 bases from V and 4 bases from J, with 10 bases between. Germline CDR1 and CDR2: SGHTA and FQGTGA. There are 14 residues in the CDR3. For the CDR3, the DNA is TGTGCCAGCAGCTTGTTGGCCTCATACAATGAGCAGTTCTTC. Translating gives CASSLLASYNEQFF.

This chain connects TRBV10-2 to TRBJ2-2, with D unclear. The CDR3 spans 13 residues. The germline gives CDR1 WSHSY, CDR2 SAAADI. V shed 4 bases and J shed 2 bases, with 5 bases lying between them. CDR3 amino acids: CASSGVNTGELFF. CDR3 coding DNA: TGCGCCAGCAGTGGAGTAAACACCGGGGAGCTGTTTTTT.

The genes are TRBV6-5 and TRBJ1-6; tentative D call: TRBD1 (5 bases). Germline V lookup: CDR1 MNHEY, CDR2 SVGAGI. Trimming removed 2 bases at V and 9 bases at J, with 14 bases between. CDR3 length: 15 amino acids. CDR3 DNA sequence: TGTGCCAGCAGTTACGACAGCTTTTCTTTTTCACCCCTCCACTTT. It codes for CASSYDSFSFSPLHF.

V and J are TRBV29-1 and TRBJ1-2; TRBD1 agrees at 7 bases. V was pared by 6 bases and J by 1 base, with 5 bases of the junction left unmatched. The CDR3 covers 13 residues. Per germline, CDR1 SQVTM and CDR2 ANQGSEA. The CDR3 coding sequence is TGCAGCGTGGCCCGGGACAGTAACTATGGCTACACCTTC. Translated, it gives CSVARDSNYGYTF. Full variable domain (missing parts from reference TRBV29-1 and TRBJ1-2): SAVISQKPSRDICQRGTSLTIQCQVDSQVTMMFWYRQQPGQSLTLIATANQGSEATYESGFVIDKFPISRPNLTFSTLTVSNMSPEDSSIYLCSVARDSNYGYTFGSGTRLTVV.

This CDR3 reads CASSSFNYGYTF. The CDR3 DNA reads as TGTGCCAGCAGTAGCTTTAACTATGGCTACACCTTC. The J gene is TRBJ1-2, the V gene TRBV28; D is unresolved. Germline lookup yields CDR1 MDHEN and CDR2 SYDVKM. Trimming removed 5 bases from V and 1 base from J, with 5 bases in between. The CDR3 runs to 12 residues.

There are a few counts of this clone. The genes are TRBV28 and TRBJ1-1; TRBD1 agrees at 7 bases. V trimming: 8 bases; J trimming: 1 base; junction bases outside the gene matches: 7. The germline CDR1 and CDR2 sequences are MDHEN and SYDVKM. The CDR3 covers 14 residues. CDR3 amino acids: CASGPGDRNTEAFF. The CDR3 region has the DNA TGTGCCAGCGGGCCCGGGGACAGGAACACTGAAGCTTTCTTT.

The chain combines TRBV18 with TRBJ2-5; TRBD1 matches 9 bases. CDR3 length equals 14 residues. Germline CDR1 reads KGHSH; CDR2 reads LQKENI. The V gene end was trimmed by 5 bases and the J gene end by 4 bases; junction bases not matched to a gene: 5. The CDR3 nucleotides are TGTGCCAGCTCAGCCGGGACAGGGAGAGAGACCCAGTACTTC. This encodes CASSAGTGRETQYF.

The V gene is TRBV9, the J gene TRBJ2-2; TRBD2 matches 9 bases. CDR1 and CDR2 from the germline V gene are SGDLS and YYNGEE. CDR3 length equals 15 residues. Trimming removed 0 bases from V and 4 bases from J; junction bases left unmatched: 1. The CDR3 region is CASSVDSGSTGELFF. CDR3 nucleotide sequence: TGTGCCAGCAGCGTAGATAGCGGGAGCACCGGGGAGCTGTTTTTT.

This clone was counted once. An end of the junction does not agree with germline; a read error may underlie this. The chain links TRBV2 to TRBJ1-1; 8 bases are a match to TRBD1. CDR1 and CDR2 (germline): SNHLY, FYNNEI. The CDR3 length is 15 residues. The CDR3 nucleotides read TGTGCCAGCAGCGGTCCGGGACAGGAGAACACTGGAGCTTTCTTT. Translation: CASSGPGQENTGAFF.

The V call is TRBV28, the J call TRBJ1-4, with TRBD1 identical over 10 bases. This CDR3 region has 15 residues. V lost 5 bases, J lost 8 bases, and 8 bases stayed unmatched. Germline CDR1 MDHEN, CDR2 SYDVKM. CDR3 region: CASSGDRGRWEKLFF. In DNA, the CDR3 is TGTGCCAGCAGTGGCGACAGGGGGCGGTGGGAAAAACTGTTTTTT.

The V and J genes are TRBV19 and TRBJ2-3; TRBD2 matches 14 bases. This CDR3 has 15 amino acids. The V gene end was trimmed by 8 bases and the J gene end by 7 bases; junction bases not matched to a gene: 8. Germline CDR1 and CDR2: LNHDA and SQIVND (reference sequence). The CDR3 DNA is TGTGCCAGTTGGGGGACTAGCGGGAGCTTTTATACGCAGTATTTT. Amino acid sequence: CASWGTSGSFYTQYF.

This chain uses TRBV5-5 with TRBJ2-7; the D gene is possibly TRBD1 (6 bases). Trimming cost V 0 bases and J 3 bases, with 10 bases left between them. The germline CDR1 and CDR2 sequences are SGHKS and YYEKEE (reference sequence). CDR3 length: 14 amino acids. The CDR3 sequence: CASSLDRAVYEQYF. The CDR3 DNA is TGTGCCAGCAGCTTGGACAGGGCCGTCTACGAGCAGTACTTC.

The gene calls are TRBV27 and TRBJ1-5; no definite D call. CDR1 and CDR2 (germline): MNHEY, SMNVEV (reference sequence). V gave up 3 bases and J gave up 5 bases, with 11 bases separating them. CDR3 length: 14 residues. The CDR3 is CASSLVAGYQPQHF. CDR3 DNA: TGTGCCAGCAGTTTGGTGGCGGGGTATCAGCCCCAGCATTTT.

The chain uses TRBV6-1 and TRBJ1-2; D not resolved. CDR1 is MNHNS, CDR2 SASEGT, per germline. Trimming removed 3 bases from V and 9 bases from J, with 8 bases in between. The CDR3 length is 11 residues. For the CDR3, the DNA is TGTGCCAGCAGTGACCTGCTAAGCTACACCTTC. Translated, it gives CASSDLLSYTF.

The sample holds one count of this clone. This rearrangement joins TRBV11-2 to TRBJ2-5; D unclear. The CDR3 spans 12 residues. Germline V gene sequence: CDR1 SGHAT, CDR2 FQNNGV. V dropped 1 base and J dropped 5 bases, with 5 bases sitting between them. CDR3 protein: CASSLGLETQYF. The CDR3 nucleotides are TGTGCCAGCAGCTTAGGTCTGGAGACCCAGTACTTC.

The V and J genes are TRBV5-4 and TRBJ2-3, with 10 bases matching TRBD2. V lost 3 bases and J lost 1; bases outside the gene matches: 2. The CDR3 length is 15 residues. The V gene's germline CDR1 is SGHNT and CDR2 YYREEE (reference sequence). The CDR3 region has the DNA TGTGCCAGCAGCTCAACTAGCGGGGGCACAGATACGCAGTATTTT. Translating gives CASSSTSGGTDTQYF. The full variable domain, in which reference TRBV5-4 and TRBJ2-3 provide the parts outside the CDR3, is ETGVTQSPTHLIKTRGQQVTLRCSSQSGHNTVSWYQQALGQGPQFIFQYYREEENGRGNFPPRFSGLQFPNYSSELNVNALELDDSALYLCASSSTSGGTDTQYFGPGTRLTVL.